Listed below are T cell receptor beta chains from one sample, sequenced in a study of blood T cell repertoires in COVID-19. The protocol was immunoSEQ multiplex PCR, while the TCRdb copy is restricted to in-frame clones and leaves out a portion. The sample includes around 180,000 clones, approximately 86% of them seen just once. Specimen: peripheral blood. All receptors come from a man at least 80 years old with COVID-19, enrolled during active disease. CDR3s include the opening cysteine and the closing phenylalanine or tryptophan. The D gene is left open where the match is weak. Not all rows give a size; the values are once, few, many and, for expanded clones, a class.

CDR3: CASSRGINEKLFF
DNA: TGTGCCAGCTCGAGGGGGATCAATGAAAAACTGTTTTTT
size: -
J: TRBJ1-4
V: TRBV18
D: -

CDR3: CASRGTGVYEQYF
DNA: TGTGCCAGCAGGGGGACAGGAGTCTACGAGCAGTACTTC
size: -
J: TRBJ2-7
V: TRBV12-3/TRBV12-4
D: TRBD1

CDR3: CASAGQGFAEAFF
DNA: TGTGCCAGCGCGGGACAGGGGTTCGCTGAAGCTTTCTTT
size: -
J: TRBJ1-1
V: TRBV19
D: TRBD1

CDR3: CASSYQGFGKNTEAFF
DNA: TGTGCCAGCAGTTACCAGGGCTTTGGCAAGAACACTGAAGCTTTCTTT
size: few
J: TRBJ1-1
V: TRBV6-2/TRBV6-3
D: -

CDR3: CASSQDIRDTQYF
DNA: TGCGCCAGCAGCCAAGATATCCGGGATACGCAGTATTTT
size: -
J: TRBJ2-3
V: TRBV4-3
D: -

CDR3: CASSLGQAYNSPLHF
DNA: TGTGCCAGCAGTCTGGGACAGGCGTATAATTCACCCCTCCACTTT
size: few
J: TRBJ1-6
V: TRBV11-2
D: TRBD1

CDR3: CASSLETGNTEAFF
DNA: TGTGCCAGCAGCTTGGAGACAGGGAACACTGAAGCTTTCTTT
size: few
J: TRBJ1-1
V: TRBV5-4
D: -

CDR3: CASRLGLAGGYEQYF
DNA: TGTGCCAGCAGGTTGGGACTAGCGGGGGGATACGAGCAGTACTTC
size: -
J: TRBJ2-7
V: TRBV6-5
D: TRBD2

CDR3: CASSWDRVRGEAFF
DNA: TGCGCCAGCAGCTGGGACAGGGTAAGAGGTGAAGCTTTCTTT
size: -
J: TRBJ1-1
V: TRBV4-1
D: TRBD1

CDR3: CASSLAGTGGNNEKLFF
DNA: TGTGCCAGCAGCTTGGCCGGAACAGGGGGAAATAATGAAAAACTGTTTTTT
size: -
J: TRBJ1-4
V: TRBV5-4
D: TRBD1

CDR3: CASSSTSADTQYF
DNA: TGTGCCAGCAGTTCGACTAGCGCAGATACGCAGTATTTT
size: -
J: TRBJ2-3
V: TRBV5-5
D: TRBD2

CDR3: CASSYEGYGYTF
DNA: TGTGCCAGCAGTTACGAGGGTTATGGCTACACCTTC
size: -
J: TRBJ1-2
V: TRBV12-3/TRBV12-4
D: -

CDR3: CAISEGWSLAGGSSYNEQFF
DNA: TGTGCCATCAGTGAGGGTTGGAGTCTAGCGGGGGGAAGCTCCTACAATGAGCAGTTCTTC
size: -
J: TRBJ2-1
V: TRBV10-3
D: TRBD2

CDR3: CASSPIAGERDTQYF
DNA: TGTGCCAGCTCACCCATTGCAGGGGAAAGGGATACGCAGTATTTT
size: -
J: TRBJ2-3
V: TRBV18
D: -

CDR3: CASSRTKRGASRDTQYF
DNA: TGTGCCAGCAGCCGCACGAAGCGGGGGGCAAGTCGAGATACGCAGTATTTT
size: -
J: TRBJ2-3
V: TRBV5-6
D: TRBD2

CDR3: CASSLGQGPDTQYF
DNA: TGCGCCAGCAGCTTAGGACAGGGCCCAGATACGCAGTATTTT
size: -
J: TRBJ2-3
V: TRBV5-1
D: TRBD1

CDR3: CAISESGGNQPQHF
DNA: TGTGCCATCAGTGAGTCAGGGGGCAATCAGCCCCAGCATTTT
size: -
J: TRBJ1-5
V: TRBV10-3
D: -

CDR3: CASSSDRISPLHF
DNA: TGTGCCAGCAGCTCAGACAGGATTTCACCCCTCCACTTT
size: -
J: TRBJ1-6
V: TRBV11-2
D: -

CDR3: CASSQEGGSETQYF
DNA: TGTGCCAGCAGTCAAGAGGGGGGGTCAGAGACCCAGTACTTC
size: -
J: TRBJ2-5
V: TRBV2
D: -

CDR3: CASSRTWAGGETQYF
DNA: TGTGCCAGCAGCCGGACGTGGGCGGGAGGGGAGACCCAGTACTTC
size: -
J: TRBJ2-5
V: TRBV9
D: TRBD2

CDR3: CASSLIQGMNTQYF
DNA: TGCGCCAGCAGCCTCATCCAGGGTATGAATACGCAGTATTTT
size: -
J: TRBJ2-3
V: TRBV4-1
D: -

CDR3: CASSQDRAFNQPQHF
DNA: TGTGCCAGTAGTCAGGACAGGGCTTTCAATCAGCCCCAGCATTTT
size: -
J: TRBJ1-5
V: TRBV19
D: TRBD1

CDR3: CAISESRSTYEQYF
DNA: TGTGCCATCAGTGAGTCCCGGTCGACCTACGAGCAGTACTTC
size: few
J: TRBJ2-7
V: TRBV10-3
D: -

CDR3: CASSDSTGEYYGYTF
DNA: TGTGCCAGCAGTGATTCGACAGGGGAGTACTATGGCTACACCTTC
size: once
J: TRBJ1-2
V: TRBV2
D: TRBD1

CDR3: CASSRSGKAYNEQFF
DNA: TGTGCCAGCAGCCGCTCAGGGAAGGCCTACAATGAGCAGTTCTTC
size: -
J: TRBJ2-1
V: TRBV3-1/TRBV3-2
D: -

CDR3: CAISADRGNGYTF
DNA: TGTGCCATCAGTGCCGACAGGGGGAATGGCTACACCTTC
size: few
J: TRBJ1-2
V: TRBV10-3
D: TRBD1

CDR3: CASKPGQLMNTEAFF
DNA: TGTGCCAGCAAACCGGGACAGCTAATGAACACTGAAGCTTTCTTT
size: -
J: TRBJ1-1
V: TRBV13
D: TRBD1

CDR3: CASSEARVSGAQHF
DNA: TGTGCCAGCAGTGAAGCGCGGGTATCGGGGGCCCAGCATTTT
size: -
J: TRBJ1-5
V: TRBV6-1
D: -

CDR3: CASSQGTGEETQYF
DNA: TGTGCCAGCAGCCAAGGAACAGGGGAAGAGACCCAGTACTTC
size: -
J: TRBJ2-5
V: TRBV3-1/TRBV3-2
D: TRBD1

CDR3: CASTSEVGVGQPQHF
DNA: TGTGCCAGCACCTCAGAGGTAGGGGTCGGTCAGCCCCAGCATTTT
size: -
J: TRBJ1-5
V: TRBV6-5
D: -

CDR3: CASSEWSGQVYNSPLHF
DNA: TGTGCCAGCAGTGAATGGAGCGGCCAGGTCTATAATTCACCCCTCCACTTT
size: few
J: TRBJ1-6
V: TRBV6-1
D: -

CDR3: CASGKGQGFYEQYF
DNA: TGTGCCAGCGGGAAGGGACAGGGGTTCTACGAGCAGTACTTC
size: once
J: TRBJ2-7
V: TRBV6-5
D: TRBD1

CDR3: CASSLTGGGYTF
DNA: TGTGCCAGCAGCCTCACAGGGGGAGGCTACACCTTC
size: -
J: TRBJ1-2
V: TRBV6-5
D: TRBD1

CDR3: CASKDRGWSPLHF
DNA: TGCGCCAGCAAGGACAGGGGTTGGTCACCCCTCCACTTT
size: -
J: TRBJ1-6
V: TRBV10-2
D: TRBD1

CDR3: CASSRVGTEAFF
DNA: TGTGCCAGTAGTCGGGTGGGCACTGAAGCTTTCTTT
size: few
J: TRBJ1-1
V: TRBV19
D: -

CDR3: CATSRVSGGTGELFF
DNA: TGTGCCACCAGCAGGGTTAGCGGGGGGACCGGGGAGCTGTTTTTT
size: -
J: TRBJ2-2
V: TRBV15
D: TRBD2

CDR3: CATRGRGKNSPLHF
DNA: TGTGCCACCCGGGGGAGGGGGAAAAATTCACCCCTCCACTTT
size: -
J: TRBJ1-6
V: TRBV6-5
D: -

CDR3: CASSVGGTGRRETQYF
DNA: TGTGCCAGCAGCGTAGGGGGGACAGGTAGGCGGGAGACCCAGTACTTC
size: -
J: TRBJ2-5
V: TRBV9
D: TRBD1

CDR3: CSAGAGRGPSDTQYF
DNA: TGCAGCGCTGGGGCGGGGCGGGGGCCCTCAGATACGCAGTATTTT
size: -
J: TRBJ2-3
V: TRBV29-1
D: -

CDR3: CASSLDRGNYGYTF
DNA: TGCGCCAGCAGCTTGGACAGGGGAAACTATGGCTACACCTTC
size: -
J: TRBJ1-2
V: TRBV5-1
D: TRBD1

CDR3: CARTVHYGYTF
DNA: TGCGCCAGGACAGTCCACTATGGCTACACCTTC
size: -
J: TRBJ1-2
V: TRBV10-1
D: -

CDR3: CASSSGLPSGGNIQYF
DNA: TGTGCCAGCTCATCGGGACTACCAAGCGGTGGAAACATTCAGTACTTC
size: few
J: TRBJ2-4
V: TRBV18
D: TRBD2

CDR3: CASSLGLNTIYF
DNA: TGTGCCAGCAGCTTGGGGCTAAACACCATATATTTT
size: -
J: TRBJ1-3
V: TRBV7-9
D: -

CDR3: CAIRFGSGNTIYF
DNA: TGTGCCATAAGGTTCGGGTCTGGAAACACCATATATTTT
size: -
J: TRBJ1-3
V: TRBV6-5
D: -

CDR3: CASSPSGQGRQETQYF
DNA: TGTGCCAGCAGTCCCTCGGGACAGGGGCGTCAAGAGACCCAGTACTTC
size: -
J: TRBJ2-5
V: TRBV28
D: TRBD1